This TCR beta chain came from a study of Ad26.COV2.S vaccination and SARS-CoV-2 variants. The repertoire was sequenced with immunoSEQ multiplex PCR; TCRdb's copy has only in-frame clones and lacks some. The table records about 440,000 clones, 80% to 95% of them present only once. Trimming removed 1 base from V and 7 bases from J; junction bases left unmatched: 3. Germline V CDR1 and CDR2: SNHLY, FYNNEI. This CDR3 contains 14 residues. Treatment specified: around 19 received Ad26.COV2.S at low or high dose, single or two shots; 5 received placebo; per-sample allocation not given. The samples were gathered on day 63 after the first injection of vaccine or placebo.

The chain is built from TRBV2 and TRBJ2-1, with 8 nucleotides matching TRBD1. The sample in question was peripheral blood, obtained in a trial of Ad26.COV2.S vaccine versus placebo. The clonotype comes from a person between 18 and 65 years old who received the Ad26.COV2.S COVID-19 vaccine or a placebo. CDR3 loop: CASSEGTGRNEQFF. CDR3 nucleotides: TGTGCCAGCAGTGAAGGGACAGGGCGGAATGAGCAGTTCTTC.